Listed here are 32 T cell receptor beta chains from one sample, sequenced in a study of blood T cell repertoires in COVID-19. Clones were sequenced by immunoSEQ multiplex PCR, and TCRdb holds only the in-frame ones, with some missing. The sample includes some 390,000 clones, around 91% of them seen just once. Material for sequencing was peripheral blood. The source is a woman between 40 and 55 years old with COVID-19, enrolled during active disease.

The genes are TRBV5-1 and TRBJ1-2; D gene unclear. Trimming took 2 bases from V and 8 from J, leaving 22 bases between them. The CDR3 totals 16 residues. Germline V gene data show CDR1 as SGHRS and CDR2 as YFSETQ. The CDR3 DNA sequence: TGCGCCAGCAGCTTCTCTTCCGGGAGGGAACAAGAGGGCTACACCTTC. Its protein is CASSFSSGREQEGYTF.

DNA of the CDR3: TGTGCCAGCTCACTTAAGACAGGGGCCGACTACGAGCAGTACTTC. It encodes CASSLKTGADYEQYF. The V call is TRBV18, the J call TRBJ2-7; 8 positions agree with TRBD1. The CDR3 length is 15 residues. Per the germline V gene, CDR1 is KGHSH and CDR2 is LQKENI. With 4 bases clipped from V and 3 bases from J, the junction kept 8 bases outside the gene matches.

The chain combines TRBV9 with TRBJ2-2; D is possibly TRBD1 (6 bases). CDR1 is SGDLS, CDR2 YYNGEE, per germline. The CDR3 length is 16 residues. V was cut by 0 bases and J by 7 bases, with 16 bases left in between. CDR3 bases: TGTGCCAGCAGCGTAGTGGGGCAGGGGATTTTCGGGGAGCTGTTTTTT. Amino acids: CASSVVGQGIFGELFF.

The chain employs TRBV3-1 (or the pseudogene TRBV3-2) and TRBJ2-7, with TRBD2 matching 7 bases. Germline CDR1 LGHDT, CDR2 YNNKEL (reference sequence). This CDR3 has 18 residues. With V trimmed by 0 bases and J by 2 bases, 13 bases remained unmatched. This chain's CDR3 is CASSQDRPSGDAPYEQYF. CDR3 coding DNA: TGTGCCAGCAGCCAAGATAGGCCGAGCGGGGATGCGCCCTACGAGCAGTACTTC.

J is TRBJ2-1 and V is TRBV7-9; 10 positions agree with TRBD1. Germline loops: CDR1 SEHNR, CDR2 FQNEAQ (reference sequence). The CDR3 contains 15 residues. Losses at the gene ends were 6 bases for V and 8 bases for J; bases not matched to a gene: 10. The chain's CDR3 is CASSSGTGVMDEQFF. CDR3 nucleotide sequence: TGTGCCAGCAGTTCAGGGACAGGGGTTATGGATGAGCAGTTCTTC.

DNA of the CDR3: TGTGCCAGCTCACCATCTTCGGACAATGAGCAGTTCTTC. Translated: CASSPSSDNEQFF. The chain couples TRBV18 to TRBJ2-1; D ambiguous. The CDR3 runs to 13 residues. From germline, CDR1 is KGHSH and CDR2 LQKENI. V shed 2 bases and J shed 5 bases, with 7 bases lying between them.

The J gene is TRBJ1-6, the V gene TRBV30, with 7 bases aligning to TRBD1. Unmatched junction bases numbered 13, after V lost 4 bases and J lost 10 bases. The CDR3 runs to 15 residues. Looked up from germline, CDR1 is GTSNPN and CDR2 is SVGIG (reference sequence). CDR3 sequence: CAWTIQGQGGSPLHF. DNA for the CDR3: TGTGCCTGGACCATACAGGGGCAGGGTGGATCACCCCTCCACTTT.

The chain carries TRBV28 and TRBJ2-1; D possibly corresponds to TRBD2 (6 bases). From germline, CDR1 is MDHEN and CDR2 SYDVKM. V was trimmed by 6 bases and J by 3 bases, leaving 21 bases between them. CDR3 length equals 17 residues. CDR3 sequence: CASSLPPFGEDYNEQFF. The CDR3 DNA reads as TGTGCCAGCAGCTTGCCCCCCTTTGGGGAGGACTACAATGAGCAGTTCTTC.

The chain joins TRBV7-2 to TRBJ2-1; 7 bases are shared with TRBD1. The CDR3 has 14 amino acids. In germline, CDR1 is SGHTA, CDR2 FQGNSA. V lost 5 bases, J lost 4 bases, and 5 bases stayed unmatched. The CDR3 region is CASSIRDSYNEQFF. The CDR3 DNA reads TGTGCCAGCAGCATCCGGGACAGTTACAATGAGCAGTTCTTC.

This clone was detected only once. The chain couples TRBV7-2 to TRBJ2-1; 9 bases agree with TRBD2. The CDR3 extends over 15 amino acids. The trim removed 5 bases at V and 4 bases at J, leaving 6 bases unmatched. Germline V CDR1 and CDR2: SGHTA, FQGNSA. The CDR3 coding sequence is TGTGCCAGCAGCCCTAGCGGGATGAAGTACAATGAGCAGTTCTTC. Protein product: CASSPSGMKYNEQFF. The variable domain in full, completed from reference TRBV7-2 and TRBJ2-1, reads GAGVSQSPSNKVTEKGKDVELRCDPISGHTALYWYRQSLGQGLEFLIYFQGNSAPDKSGLPSDRFSAERTGGSVSTLTIQRTQQEDSAVYLCASSPSGMKYNEQFFGPGTRLTVL.

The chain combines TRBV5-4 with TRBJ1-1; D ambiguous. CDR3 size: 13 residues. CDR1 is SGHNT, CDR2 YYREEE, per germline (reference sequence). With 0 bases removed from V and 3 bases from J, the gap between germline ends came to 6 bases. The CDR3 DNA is TGTGCCAGCAGCTTGGGGGAGTACACTGAAGCTTTCTTT. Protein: CASSLGEYTEAFF.

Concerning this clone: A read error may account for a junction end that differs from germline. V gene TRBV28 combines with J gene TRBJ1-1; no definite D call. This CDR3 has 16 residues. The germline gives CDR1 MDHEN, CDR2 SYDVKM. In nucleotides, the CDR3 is TGTGCCAGCAGTTTACACCTTAATCCGGGGAACCCTGAAGCTTTCTTT. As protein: CASSLHLNPGNPEAFF.

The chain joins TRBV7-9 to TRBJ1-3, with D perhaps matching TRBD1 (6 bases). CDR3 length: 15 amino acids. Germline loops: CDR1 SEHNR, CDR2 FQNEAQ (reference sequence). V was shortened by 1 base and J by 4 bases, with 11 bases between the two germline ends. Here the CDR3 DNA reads TGTGCCAGCAGCTTAGTTACAGGGTTCGGAAACACCATATATTTT. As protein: CASSLVTGFGNTIYF.

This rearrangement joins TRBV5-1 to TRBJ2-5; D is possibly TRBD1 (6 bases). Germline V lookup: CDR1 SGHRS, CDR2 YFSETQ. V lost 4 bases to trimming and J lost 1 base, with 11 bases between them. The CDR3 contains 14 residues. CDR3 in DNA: TGCGCCAGCAGCACGGGACACCGCCAAGAGACCCAGTACTTC. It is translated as CASSTGHRQETQYF.

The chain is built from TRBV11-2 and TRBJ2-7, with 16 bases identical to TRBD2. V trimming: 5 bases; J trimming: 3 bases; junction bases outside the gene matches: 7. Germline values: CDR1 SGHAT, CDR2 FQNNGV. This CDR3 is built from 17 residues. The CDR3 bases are TGTGCCAGCAGCCGTGGGACTAGCGGGAGGGCCTTCTACGAGCAGTACTTC. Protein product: CASSRGTSGRAFYEQYF.

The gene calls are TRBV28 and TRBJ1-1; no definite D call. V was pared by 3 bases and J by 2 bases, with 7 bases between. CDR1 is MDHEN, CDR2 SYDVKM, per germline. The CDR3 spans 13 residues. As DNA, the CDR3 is TGTGCCAGCAGTTTGTCAATTAACACTGAAGCTTTCTTT. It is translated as CASSLSINTEAFF.

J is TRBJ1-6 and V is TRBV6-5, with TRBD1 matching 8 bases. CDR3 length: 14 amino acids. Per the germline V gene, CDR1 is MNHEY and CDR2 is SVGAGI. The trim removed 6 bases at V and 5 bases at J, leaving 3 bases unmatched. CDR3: CASRSGGNNSPLHF. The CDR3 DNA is TGTGCCAGCAGATCAGGGGGCAATAATTCACCCCTCCACTTT.

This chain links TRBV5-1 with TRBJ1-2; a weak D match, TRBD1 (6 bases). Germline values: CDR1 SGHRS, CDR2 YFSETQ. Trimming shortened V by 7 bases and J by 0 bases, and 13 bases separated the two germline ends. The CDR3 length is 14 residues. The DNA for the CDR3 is TGCGCCAGCGTCGGACAGCCCGCTAACTATGGCTACACCTTC. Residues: CASVGQPANYGYTF.

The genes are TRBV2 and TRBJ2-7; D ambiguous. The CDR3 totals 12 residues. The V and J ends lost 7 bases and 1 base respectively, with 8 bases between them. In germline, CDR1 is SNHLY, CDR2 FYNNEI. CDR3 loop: CASTDNSYEQYF. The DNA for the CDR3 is TGTGCCAGCACCGACAATTCCTACGAGCAGTACTTC.

The CDR3 DNA is TGTGCCAGCAGTGACCGACAGGGAAACTATGGCTACACCTTC. Translating it yields CASSDRQGNYGYTF. The chain uses TRBV2 and TRBJ1-2; 7 nucleotides line up with TRBD1. Germline CDR1 is SNHLY and CDR2 is FYNNEI. This CDR3 comprises 14 residues. With 3 bases clipped from V and 2 bases from J, the junction kept 3 bases outside the gene matches.

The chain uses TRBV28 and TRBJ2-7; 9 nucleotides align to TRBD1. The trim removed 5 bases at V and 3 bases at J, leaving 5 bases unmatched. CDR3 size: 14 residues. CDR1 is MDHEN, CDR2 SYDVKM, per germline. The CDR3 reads CASSRGTGSYEQYF. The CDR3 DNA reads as TGTGCCAGCAGTAGAGGGACAGGGAGCTACGAGCAGTACTTC.

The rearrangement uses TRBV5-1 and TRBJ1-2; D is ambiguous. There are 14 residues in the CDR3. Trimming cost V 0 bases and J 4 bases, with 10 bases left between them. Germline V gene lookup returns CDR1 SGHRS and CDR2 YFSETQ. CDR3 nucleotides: TGCGCCAGCAGCTTGGGGTCTGGAGGCTATGGCTACACCTTC. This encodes CASSLGSGGYGYTF.

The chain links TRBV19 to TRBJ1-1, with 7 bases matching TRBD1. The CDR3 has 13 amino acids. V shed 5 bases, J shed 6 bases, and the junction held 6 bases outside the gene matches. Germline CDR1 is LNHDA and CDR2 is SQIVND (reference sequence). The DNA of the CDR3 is TGTGCCAGTAGTCAGGGGGTTTCAGCTGAAGCTTTCTTT. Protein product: CASSQGVSAEAFF.

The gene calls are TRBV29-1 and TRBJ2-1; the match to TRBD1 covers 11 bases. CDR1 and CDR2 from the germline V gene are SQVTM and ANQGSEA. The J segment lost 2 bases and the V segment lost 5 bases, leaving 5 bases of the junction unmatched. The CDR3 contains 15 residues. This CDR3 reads CSVPPGQGAYNEQFF. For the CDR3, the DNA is TGCAGCGTTCCACCGGGACAGGGGGCCTACAATGAGCAGTTCTTC.

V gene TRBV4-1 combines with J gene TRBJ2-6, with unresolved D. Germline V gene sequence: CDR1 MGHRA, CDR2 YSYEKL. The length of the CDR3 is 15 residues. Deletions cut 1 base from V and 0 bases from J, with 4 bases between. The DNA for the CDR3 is TGCGCCAGCAGCCAAGGAGTCTCTGGGGCCAACGTCCTGACTTTC. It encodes CASSQGVSGANVLTF.

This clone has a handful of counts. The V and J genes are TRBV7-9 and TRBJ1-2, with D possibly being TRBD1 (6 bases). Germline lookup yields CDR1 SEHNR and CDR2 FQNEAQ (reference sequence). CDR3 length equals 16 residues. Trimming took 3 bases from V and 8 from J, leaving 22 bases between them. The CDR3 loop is CASSFLNNPGAGGYTF. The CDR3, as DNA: TGTGCCAGCAGCTTTTTAAACAACCCAGGGGCAGGAGGCTACACCTTC.

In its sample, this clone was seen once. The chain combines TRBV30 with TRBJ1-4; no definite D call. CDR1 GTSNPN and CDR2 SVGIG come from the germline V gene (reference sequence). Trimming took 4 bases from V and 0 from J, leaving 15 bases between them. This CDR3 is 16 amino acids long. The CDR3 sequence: CAWNLYGGATNEKLFF. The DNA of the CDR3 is TGTGCCTGGAATCTGTATGGAGGTGCAACTAATGAAAAACTGTTTTTT.

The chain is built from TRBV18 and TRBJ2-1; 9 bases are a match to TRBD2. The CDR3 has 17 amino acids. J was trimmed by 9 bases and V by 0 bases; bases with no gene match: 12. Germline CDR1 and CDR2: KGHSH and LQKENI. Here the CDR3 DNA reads TGTGCCAGCTCACCACCGCAGGGACTAGCTGCCCGCAGTGAGCAGTTCTTC. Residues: CASSPPQGLAARSEQFF.

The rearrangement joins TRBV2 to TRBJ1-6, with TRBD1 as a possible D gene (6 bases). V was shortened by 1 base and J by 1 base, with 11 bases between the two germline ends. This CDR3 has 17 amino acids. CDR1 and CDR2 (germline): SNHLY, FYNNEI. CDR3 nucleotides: TGTGCCAGCAGTGAAGGGGTGCAGGGGTCCTATAATTCACCCCTCCACTTT. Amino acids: CASSEGVQGSYNSPLHF.

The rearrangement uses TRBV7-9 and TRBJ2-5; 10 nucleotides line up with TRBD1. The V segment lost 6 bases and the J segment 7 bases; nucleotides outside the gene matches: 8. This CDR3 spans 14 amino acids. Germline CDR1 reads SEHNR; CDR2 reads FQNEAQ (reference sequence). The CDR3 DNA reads TGTGCCAGCAGTCGCCGGGACAGGGGATTGACCCAGTACTTC. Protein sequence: CASSRRDRGLTQYF.

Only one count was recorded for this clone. As DNA, the CDR3 is TGCGCCAGCAGCTTGGTACCAGGGGGCTTATACGAGCAGTACTTC. This encodes CASSLVPGGLYEQYF. The V and J genes are TRBV5-1 and TRBJ2-7; 8 bases are a match to TRBD1. The CDR3 is 15 residues long. Germline V gene data show CDR1 as SGHRS and CDR2 as YFSETQ. V was pared by 0 bases and J by 4 bases, with 6 bases of the junction left unmatched.

CDR3 coding DNA: TGTGCCAGCAGTTTATCGAGGTCAGACTACGAGCAGTACTTC. Residues: CASSLSRSDYEQYF. This chain connects TRBV27 to TRBJ2-7; D is unresolved. Germline V gene data show CDR1 as MNHEY and CDR2 as SMNVEV (reference sequence). The CDR3 runs to 14 residues. Trimming shortened V by 0 bases and J by 3 bases, and 9 bases separated the two germline ends.